Sequencing of this T cell receptor (beta chain) was carried out in a study of blood T cell repertoires in COVID-19. Study at large: Samples came from the United States, Italy and Spain, spanning acute and convalescent COVID-19.

The method was immunoSEQ multiplex PCR; TCRdb's version includes in-frame clones alone and lacks a portion of them. This sample yields just under 350,000 clones, of which approximately 82% are seen a single time; approximately 3% belongs to the top ten. The germline V and J ends were trimmed by 10 bases and 2 bases, with 16 bases remaining between them. The germline V gene encodes CDR1 ENHRY and CDR2 SYGVKD. This CDR3 is built from 14 residues. Source material: peripheral blood. The receptor comes from a man aged 25 to 40 with active or convalescent COVID-19. The V and J genes are TRBV10-3 and TRBJ2-3, with a weak D call TRBD2 (7 bases). The chain's CDR3 is CATRNGGATDTQYF. The CDR3 DNA reads as TGTGCCACCCGGAATGGGGGGGCCACAGATACGCAGTATTTT.